Each of the 18 T cell receptor beta chains below was sequenced from the same sample in a study of blood T cell repertoires in COVID-19. Generated by immunoSEQ multiplex PCR, the TCRdb table keeps only in-frame clones and is missing some. The sample contains 200,000 to 300,000 clones, approximately 90% of which appear only once. Sequencing used PBMCs or T cells enriched from blood (not recorded which). Receptors originate from a woman aged 40 to 50 with acute COVID-19.

The genes are TRBV29-1 and TRBJ2-5; weak D call: TRBD1 (6 bases). Trimming removed 5 bases at V and 2 bases at J, with 9 bases between. CDR3 length: 12 residues. CDR1 and CDR2 (germline): SQVTM, ANQGSEA. The CDR3 sequence is CSVLTGQETQYF. CDR3 DNA: TGCAGCGTTCTGACAGGACAAGAGACCCAGTACTTC.

V and J are TRBV4-2 and TRBJ1-1, with a weak D call TRBD1 (5 bases). V was trimmed by 0 bases and J by 1 base, leaving 12 bases between them. The germline CDR1 and CDR2 sequences are LGHNA and YNFKEQ. There are 16 residues in the CDR3. The CDR3 reads CASSQDPTQGNTEAFF. The CDR3 nucleotides are TGTGCCAGCAGCCAAGATCCCACCCAGGGGAACACTGAAGCTTTCTTT.

This clone came up once. The chain has TRBV7-2 and TRBJ2-7; D gene unclear. V lost 1 base to trimming and J lost 3 bases, with 10 bases between them. The CDR3 sequence is 14 residues long. CDR1 is SGHTA and CDR2 is FQGNSA in the germline V gene. This CDR3 is CASSLGFPGYEQYF. The CDR3 coding sequence is TGTGCCAGCAGCTTAGGATTTCCGGGCTACGAGCAGTACTTC.

V usage is TRBV10-2 and J usage is TRBJ2-7, with 7 bases aligning to TRBD2. This CDR3 is built from 13 residues. CDR1 is WSHSY, CDR2 SAAADI, per germline. Unmatched junction bases numbered 6, after V lost 4 bases and J lost 6 bases. CDR3 loop: CASSGAGAGEQYV. The CDR3 nucleotides are TGCGCCAGCAGTGGGGCGGGAGCAGGCGAGCAGTACGTC.

The CDR3 reads CASSRTGVGEAFF. The CDR3 region has the DNA TGTGCCAGCAGTCGGACAGGGGTGGGTGAAGCTTTCTTT. This chain joins TRBV6-5 and TRBJ1-1, with TRBD1 matching 9 bases. CDR3 length: 13 amino acids. The germline V gene has CDR1 MNHEY and CDR2 SVGAGI. V lost 5 bases to trimming and J lost 7 bases; unmatched junction nucleotides: 5.

DNA of the CDR3: TGTGCCAGCAGCCCTATTACCGGCCTGGCGGGCCTGGATTCGGGCACCATATATTTT. Protein: CASSPITGLAGLDSGTIYF. The rearrangement joins TRBV9 to TRBJ1-3; D is unclear. CDR1 is SGDLS, CDR2 YYNGEE, per germline. Trimming took off 4 bases at V and 9 bases at J, with 32 bases between the two ends. The CDR3 sequence is 19 residues long. Combining the CDR3 with reference TRBV9 and TRBJ1-3 gives the whole variable domain DSGVTQTPKHLITATGQRVTLRCSPRSGDLSVYWYQQSLDQGLQFLIQYYNGEERAKGNILERFSAQQFPDLHSELNLSSLELGDSALYFCASSPITGLAGLDSGTIYFGEGSWLTVV.

The genes are TRBV2 and TRBJ1-2, with 8 bases fitting TRBD1. The germline V gene has CDR1 SNHLY and CDR2 FYNNEI. With 4 bases clipped from V and 6 bases from J, the junction kept 10 bases outside the gene matches. This CDR3 is built from 15 residues. The CDR3 region has the DNA TGTGCCAGCAGTGTTGGACAGGGAGGTTGGGATGGCTACACCTTC. It is translated as CASSVGQGGWDGYTF.

The chain employs TRBV25-1 and TRBJ1-2, with D tentatively TRBD1 (5 bases). The CDR3 has 13 residues. With 7 bases removed from V and 1 base from J, the gap between germline ends came to 10 bases. Germline V lookup: CDR1 MGHDK, CDR2 SYGVNS. CDR3 residues: CASTVDSNYGYTF. The CDR3 nucleotides read TGTGCCAGCACCGTAGACAGTAACTATGGCTACACCTTC.

This clone was counted once. The gene calls are TRBV21-1 and TRBJ1-1; TRBD1, the table's D call, was not compared with the DNA. TRBV21-1 is a pseudogene locus. The CDR3 sequence is 13 residues long. The CDR3 protein is CATRGTANTEAFF. In DNA form, the CDR3 reads TGTGCCACCAGGGGCACAGCGAACACTGAAGCTTTCTTT.

This sequence joins TRBV5-1 and TRBJ2-3; the D gene is possibly TRBD1 (6 bases). Looked up from germline, CDR1 is SGHRS and CDR2 is YFSETQ. This CDR3 contains 15 residues. Trimming pared 0 bases from V and 1 base from J, leaving 9 bases between. The CDR3 reads CASSLVWGRTDTQYF. The DNA of the CDR3 is TGCGCCAGCAGCTTGGTGTGGGGGCGCACAGATACGCAGTATTTT.

The chain combines TRBV7-2 with TRBJ2-1, with 7 bases that match TRBD2. V was clipped by 5 bases and J by 5 bases; unmatched bases: 9. Per the germline V gene, CDR1 is SGHTA and CDR2 is FQGNSA. CDR3 length: 15 amino acids. The CDR3 nucleotides are TGTGCCAGCAGCACTAGCCGGACTAGTAACAATGAGCAGTTCTTC. It is translated as CASSTSRTSNNEQFF.

The genes are TRBV18 and TRBJ2-3; 10 nucleotides align to TRBD1. The length of the CDR3 is 15 residues. Trimming removed 6 bases from V and 6 bases from J; junction bases left unmatched: 9. CDR1 and CDR2 from the germline V gene are KGHSH and LQKENI. CDR3 in DNA: TGTGCCAGCTCGCCGACCGGGACAGGGGAGGATACGCAGTATTTT. Translation: CASSPTGTGEDTQYF.

This clone turned up a few times. The chain recombines TRBV12-3 or TRBV12-4 with TRBJ2-7; no clear D. This CDR3 spans 11 amino acids. V was shortened by 2 bases and J by 5 bases, with 4 bases between the two germline ends. The CDR3 DNA reads as TGTGCCAGCAGTTTATGGCACGAGCAGTACTTC. This sequence encodes CASSLWHEQYF.

The rearrangement uses TRBV14 and TRBJ1-2, with a weak D call TRBD1 (6 bases). CDR3 size: 15 residues. Germline CDR1 and CDR2: SGHDN and FVKESK. V lost 0 bases, J lost 6 bases, and 14 bases lay in between. The CDR3 loop is CASSQDWTGHHGYTF. The CDR3 DNA reads as TGTGCCAGCAGCCAAGATTGGACGGGACACCATGGCTACACCTTC.

The rearrangement uses TRBV9 and TRBJ1-2; the D is unclear. This CDR3 spans 14 amino acids. Trimming cost V 4 bases and J 0 bases, with 10 bases left between them. Germline CDR1 SGDLS, CDR2 YYNGEE. The CDR3 coding sequence is TGTGCCAGCAGCAGCCGGGGAGCTAACTATGGCTACACCTTC. Amino acids: CASSSRGANYGYTF.

This chain uses TRBV11-2 with TRBJ1-1, with 7 bases fitting TRBD1. V shed 7 bases, J shed 0 bases, and the junction held 5 bases outside the gene matches. Germline V gives CDR1 SGHAT, CDR2 FQNNGV. The CDR3 has 14 amino acids. CDR3 sequence: CASTGTALNTEAFF. The CDR3 nucleotides read TGTGCCAGCACCGGGACAGCTTTGAACACTGAAGCTTTCTTT.

The chain has TRBV6-5 and TRBJ1-2; tentative D call: TRBD1 (6 bases). V lost 11 bases to trimming and J lost 8 bases, with 21 bases between them. This CDR3 contains 13 residues. From germline, CDR1 is MNHEY and CDR2 SVGAGI. The CDR3: CAARGSATQGYTF. The DNA for the CDR3 is TGTGCCGCGAGGGGGTCCGCAACGCAGGGCTACACCTTC.

This chain joins TRBV6-2 or TRBV6-3 and TRBJ1-4; D remains ambiguous. V gave up 2 bases and J gave up 4 bases, with 11 bases separating them. The germline CDR1 and CDR2 sequences are MNHEY and SVGEGT. The CDR3 is 15 residues long. Written as DNA, the CDR3 is TGTGCCAGCAGTTACAGCGGGGTCGGTAATGAAAAACTGTTTTTT. Residues: CASSYSGVGNEKLFF.